One T cell receptor beta chain is described in this entry. What it binds is not known. The sequenced fragment ends 3 residues before the CDR3 boundary, so the rest is inferred from the germline J gene. The method was immunoSEQ multiplex PCR; TCRdb's version includes in-frame clones alone and lacks a portion of them. The table lists 49,000 or so clones. This record comes from a study of T cells in women clearing cervical HPV infection. The wider study: Controls gave blood once infection was undetectable; cases at lesion identification.

Findings and limits, study-wide: Richness plus V gene abundances separated cases from controls with AUC about 0.83.

Looked up from germline, CDR1 is SNHLY and CDR2 is FYNNEI. The V segment lost 7 bases and the J segment 0 bases; nucleotides outside the gene matches: 7. The length of the CDR3 is 15 residues. The sequencing input was blood buffy coat. This TCR was recovered from a woman aged 18-70 years with a cervical HPV16 infection that either progressed to CIN3+ or cleared (not recorded which). This chain links TRBV2 with TRBJ2-3, with 7 bases aligning to TRBD1. CDR3: CASNRQGPSTDTQYF. The sequenced part of the CDR3 DNA is TGTGCCAGCAACAGACAGGGTCCTAGCACAGATACG.